The 4 T cell receptor beta chains in this list originate from one sample, sequenced in a study of chemoradiotherapy in HPV16-positive cancers. Clones were sequenced by immunoSEQ multiplex PCR, and TCRdb holds only the in-frame ones, with some missing. Among approximately 9,700 clones, about three quarters were seen once, and the ten largest hold approximately 13%. The sample was tumor tissue, taken from a patient who underwent chemoradiotherapy. The source of these receptors is a human donor with HPV-associated anogenital cancer.

V and J are TRBV18 and TRBJ2-1; either TRBD1 or TRBD2 may supply D (6 bases each). Trimming took off 5 bases at V and 6 bases at J, with 14 bases between the two ends. Germline values: CDR1 KGHSH, CDR2 LQKENI. There are 14 residues in the CDR3. The CDR3 DNA sequence: TGTGCCAGCTCAAAGGGGGGCCTAATCAATGAGCAGTTCTTC. This sequence encodes CASSKGGLINEQFF.

The chain has TRBV5-1 and TRBJ1-4; D gene ambiguous. Trimming stripped 1 base from V and 0 bases from J, with 10 bases between. Germline-derived CDR1 and CDR2 are SGHRS and YFSETQ. The CDR3 loop spans 16 amino acids. This CDR3 is CASSLPNSATNEKLFF. In nucleotides, the CDR3 is TGCGCCAGCAGCTTGCCTAACTCCGCAACTAATGAAAAACTGTTTTTT.

The chain employs TRBV29-1 and TRBJ2-7; TRBD1 agrees at 9 bases. The junction had 12 bases not matched to a gene; V was cut back by 6 bases and J by 6 bases. This CDR3 has 14 amino acids. CDR1 and CDR2 (germline): SQVTM, ANQGSEA. The CDR3 sequence: CSVEGTGRRSEQYF. The CDR3 nucleotides read TGCAGCGTAGAGGGGACAGGGAGGAGATCCGAGCAGTACTTC.

The genes are TRBV10-2 and TRBJ1-2, with D hard to call. This CDR3 region has 14 residues. Trimming took 3 bases from V and 4 from J, leaving 12 bases between them. Germline CDR1 and CDR2: WSHSY and SAAADI. The DNA of the CDR3 is TGCGCCAGCAGTGACCAATTTGATTTCTATGGCTACACCTTC. Protein: CASSDQFDFYGYTF.